One sample yielded the 10 T cell receptor beta chains listed below, sequenced in a study of blood T cell repertoires in COVID-19. The data were produced by immunoSEQ multiplex PCR, yet TCRdb's version contains in-frame clones alone and is incomplete. The table shows about 31,000 clones, with around 90% occurring only once. Sequenced input: peripheral blood. All receptors come from a woman between 40 and 50 years old with active or convalescent COVID-19.

This clone was recorded a few times. The rearrangement joins TRBV7-9 to TRBJ1-1; TRBD1 is a possible D gene (5 bases). The V end lost 6 bases, the J end lost 1 base, and 12 bases lay between the germline ends. This CDR3 spans 14 amino acids. Germline V gene lookup returns CDR1 SEHNR and CDR2 FQNEAQ (reference sequence). The CDR3 region has the DNA TGTGCCAGCAGACCAGGGAATGGGAACACTGAAGCTTTCTTT. It yields the protein CASRPGNGNTEAFF.

The chain joins TRBV5-8 to TRBJ1-5; the match to TRBD1 covers 7 bases. CDR3 length: 17 amino acids. Looked up from germline, CDR1 is SGHTS and CDR2 is YDEGEE. V was clipped by 3 bases and J by 11 bases; unmatched bases: 20. The CDR3 spells CASSWGVTDRERVAQHF. The CDR3 bases are TGTGCCAGCAGCTGGGGGGTGACCGACAGGGAGCGGGTGGCCCAGCATTTT.

The chain employs TRBV25-1 and TRBJ1-6, with a possible D match to TRBD1 (5 bases). The CDR3 runs 13 residues. The germline CDR1 and CDR2 sequences are MGHDK and SYGVNS. Trimming took off 7 bases at V and 9 bases at J, with 13 bases between the two ends. The CDR3 protein is CASNGDSRSPLHF. In DNA, the CDR3 is TGTGCCAGCAACGGGGACTCCCGTTCACCCCTCCACTTT.

The CDR3 reads CASSTGTGGDEQYF. As DNA, the CDR3 is TGTGCCAGCAGTACCGGGACAGGGGGGGACGAGCAGTACTTC. V is TRBV6-5 and J is TRBJ2-7, with TRBD1 matching 11 bases. This CDR3 has 14 residues. After removal of 5 bases from V and 5 bases from J, the junction contained 5 bases not matched to a gene. Germline values: CDR1 MNHEY, CDR2 SVGAGI.

The J gene is TRBJ2-7, the V gene TRBV30; TRBD2 agrees at 7 bases. The junction had 14 bases not matched to a gene; V was cut back by 7 bases and J by 5 bases. The length of the CDR3 is 14 residues. Looked up from germline, CDR1 is GTSNPN and CDR2 is SVGIG (reference sequence). CDR3 loop: CASAPNAGEDEQYF. DNA for the CDR3: TGTGCCTCCGCGCCTAACGCGGGAGAGGACGAGCAGTACTTC.

The chain is built from TRBV28 and TRBJ1-6; TRBD1 is a possible D gene (6 bases). The CDR3 is 15 amino acids. The V gene lost 6 bases and the J gene lost 7 bases, with 16 bases spanning the gap. The germline V gene has CDR1 MDHEN and CDR2 SYDVKM. The CDR3 sequence is CASSYRAPENSPLHF. The CDR3 DNA reads TGTGCCAGCAGCTACAGGGCACCAGAGAATTCACCCCTCCACTTT.

This clone showed up just once. V gene TRBV6-5 combines with J gene TRBJ2-7; maybe TRBD2 (6 bases). CDR3 size: 14 residues. Germline V lookup: CDR1 MNHEY, CDR2 SVGAGI. V was pared by 4 bases and J by 1 base, with 11 bases between. CDR3 protein: CASSSGTLSYEQYF. As DNA, the CDR3 is TGTGCCAGCAGTTCCGGGACTCTGTCCTACGAGCAGTACTTC.

V and J are TRBV7-8 and TRBJ1-4, with 7 bases aligning to TRBD1. CDR1 SGHVS and CDR2 FQNEAQ come from the germline V gene. V was clipped by 5 bases and J by 7 bases; unmatched bases: 7. The CDR3 has 14 amino acids. The CDR3 protein is CASSQTGVFEKLFF. The DNA of the CDR3 is TGTGCCAGCAGCCAAACAGGGGTCTTTGAAAAACTGTTTTTT. Filled out from reference TRBV7-8 and TRBJ1-4, the complete variable domain reads GAGVSQSPRYKVAKRGQDVALRCDPISGHVSLFWYQQALGQGPEFLTYFQNEAQLDKSGLPSDRFFAERPEGSVSTLKIQRTQQEDSAVYLCASSQTGVFEKLFFGSGTQLSVL.

This clone has just one count. This rearrangement joins TRBV9 to TRBJ2-2, with D maybe TRBD2 (6 bases). Germline CDR1 SGDLS, CDR2 YYNGEE. The CDR3 is 15 residues long. The germline V and J ends were trimmed by 0 bases and 0 bases, with 6 bases remaining between them. Here the CDR3 DNA reads TGTGCCAGCAGCGTAGCGGGAGCGAACACCGGGGAGCTGTTTTTT. Its protein product is CASSVAGANTGELFF.

This chain links TRBV27 with TRBJ1-5, with D unresolved. Trimming cost V 1 base and J 7 bases, with 5 bases left between them. The germline gives CDR1 MNHEY, CDR2 SMNVEV (reference sequence). There are 12 residues in the CDR3. CDR3 in DNA: TGTGCCAGCAGTTTATGCGAACAGCCCCAGCATTTT. Residues: CASSLCEQPQHF.